This T cell receptor beta chain emerged from a study of Ad26.COV2.S vaccination and SARS-CoV-2 variants. The wider study: Doses of Ad26.COV2.S were injected into muscle once or twice, 56 days apart. Findings and limits, study-wide: The authors reported substantial breadth in spike-specific CD8+ and CD4+ T cell responses after vaccination. Possibly, TCR breadth and depth analyses underestimated total T cell responses.

Trimming shortened V by 5 bases and J by 3 bases, and 14 bases separated the two germline ends. This CDR3 comprises 14 residues. Germline-derived CDR1 and CDR2 are LNHDA and SQIVND (reference sequence). Treatment indicated: around 19 received Ad26.COV2.S at low or high dose, single or two shots; several received placebo; per-sample allocation not given. Samples were taken on day 63 after the first vaccine or placebo injection. The administered vaccine (an Ad26 vector) expressed Wuhan-strain SARS-CoV-2 spike. Libraries were prepared by immunoSEQ multiplex PCR; TCRdb keeps only in-frame clonotypes and omits some of them. The sample shows about 350,000 clones, about 88% of them seen only once. Concerning this clone itself: What it recognizes is unknown.

This sequence was found in a person aged 18-60 years who received the Ad26.COV2.S COVID-19 vaccine or a placebo. The source was peripheral blood, collected in a trial of Ad26.COV2.S vaccine versus placebo. This chain uses TRBV19 with TRBJ2-7; tentative D call: TRBD2 (6 bases). The DNA for the CDR3 is TGTGCCAGTAGTCCGCGGGACGGGAGCTACGAGCAGTACTTC. Translating gives CASSPRDGSYEQYF.